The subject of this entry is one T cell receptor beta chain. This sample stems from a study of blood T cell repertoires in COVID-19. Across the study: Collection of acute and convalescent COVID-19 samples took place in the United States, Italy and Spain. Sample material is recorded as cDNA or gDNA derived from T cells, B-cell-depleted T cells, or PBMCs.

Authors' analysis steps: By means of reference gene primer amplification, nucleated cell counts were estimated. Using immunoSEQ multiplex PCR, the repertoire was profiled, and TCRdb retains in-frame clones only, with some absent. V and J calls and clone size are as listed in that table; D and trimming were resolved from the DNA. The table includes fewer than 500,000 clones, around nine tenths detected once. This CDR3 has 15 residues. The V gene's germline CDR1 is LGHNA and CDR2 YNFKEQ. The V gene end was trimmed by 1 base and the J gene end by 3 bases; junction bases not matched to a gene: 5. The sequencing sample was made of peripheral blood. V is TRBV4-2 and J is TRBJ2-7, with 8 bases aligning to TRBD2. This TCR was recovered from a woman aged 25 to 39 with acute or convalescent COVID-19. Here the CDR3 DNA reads TGTGCCAGCAGCCAAGTGGCGGGGGGCGGCTACGAGCAGTACTTC. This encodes CASSQVAGGGYEQYF.